This T cell receptor beta chain was found in a study of blood T cells in healthy people across ages. The CDR3 is 12 residues long. Germline CDR1 is DFQATT and CDR2 is SNEGSKA (reference sequence). Trimming cost V 1 base and J 11 bases, with 14 bases left between them. The study's findings and limits: Investigators treated diversity estimates from one million T cells as underestimates.

Then a second PCR, running about 6 to 12 cycles, was carried out with a sample-barcoded 5' primer and a J-beta primer mix. TCRdb re-derived calls from the 5' RACE reads in MiXCR, one entry per CDR3 protein. The sample includes over 600,000 distinct CDR3 sequences, more than 55% seen only once; the top ten take about a quarter. As regards this clonotype: Its cognate antigen is unknown.

The gene calls are TRBV20-1 and TRBJ1-1, with D perhaps TRBD1 (6 bases). Sequenced: blood. This receptor was obtained from a man in his forties in good health. CDR3 in DNA: TGCAGTGCTAGAGCCCCAGGGGATAAGGCTTTCTTT. Translating it yields CSARAPGDKAFF.